The 14 T cell receptor beta chains reported below all come from one sample, sequenced in a study of blood T cell repertoires in COVID-19. The data were produced by immunoSEQ multiplex PCR, yet TCRdb's version contains in-frame clones alone and is incomplete. The repertoire holds some 41,000 clones, with approximately 90% as singletons. The sample comprised peripheral blood. Receptors were obtained from a man between 60 and 75 years old with active COVID-19.

This chain joins TRBV12-5 and TRBJ2-1; 7 nucleotides agree with TRBD2. Germline V gives CDR1 LGHNT, CDR2 FRNRAP. With 2 bases clipped from V and 3 bases from J, the junction kept 4 bases outside the gene matches. CDR3 length: 15 residues. The CDR3 loop is CASGLRGDSYNEQFF. The CDR3 DNA is TGTGCTAGTGGTTTGCGGGGGGATAGCTACAATGAGCAGTTCTTC.

The rearrangement links TRBV6-6 to TRBJ1-1, with D tentatively TRBD1 (5 bases). V lost 2 bases and J lost 2, with 6 bases in between. This CDR3 has 13 amino acids. Germline CDR1 and CDR2: MNHNY and SVGAGI (reference sequence). Here the CDR3 reads CASSYQGNTEAFF. Written as DNA, the CDR3 is TGTGCCAGCAGTTACCAGGGTAACACTGAAGCTTTCTTT.

This clone was seen once. V is TRBV2 and J is TRBJ2-3, with TRBD1 matching over 9 bases. In germline, CDR1 is SNHLY, CDR2 FYNNEI. The V segment lost 5 bases and the J segment 4 bases; nucleotides outside the gene matches: 1. The CDR3 length is 13 residues. The CDR3 here is CASSWTGADTQYF. The CDR3, as DNA: TGTGCCAGCAGTTGGACAGGGGCAGATACGCAGTATTTT. The whole variable domain, filled in from reference TRBV2 and TRBJ2-3, reads EPEVTQTPSHQVTQMGQEVILRCVPISNHLYFYWYRQILGQKVEFLVSFYNNEISEKSEIFDDQFSVERPDGSNFTLKIRSTKLEDSAMYFCASSWTGADTQYFGPGTRLTVL.

The rearrangement uses TRBV9 and TRBJ1-2, with unresolved D. This CDR3 region has 13 residues. V was cut by 4 bases and J by 3 bases, with 10 bases left in between. The germline V gene has CDR1 SGDLS and CDR2 YYNGEE. DNA of the CDR3: TGTGCCAGCAGCCCCCCCTCCGACTATGGCTACACCTTC. This codes for CASSPPSDYGYTF.

The chain links TRBV14 to TRBJ2-7, with 9 bases aligning to TRBD1. CDR1 and CDR2 (germline): SGHDN, FVKESK. V shed 1 base, J shed 2 bases, and the junction held 3 bases outside the gene matches. This CDR3 contains 15 residues. This CDR3 is CASSQAGTGTYEQYF. Here the CDR3 DNA reads TGTGCCAGCAGCCAAGCCGGGACAGGGACCTACGAGCAGTACTTC. Supplemented by reference TRBV14 and TRBJ2-7, the full variable domain reads EAGVTQFPSHSVIEKGQTVTLRCDPISGHDNLYWYRRVMGKEIKFLLHFVKESKQDESGMPNNRFLAERTGGTYSTLKVQPAELEDSGVYFCASSQAGTGTYEQYFGPGTRLTVT.

The V gene is TRBV9, the J gene TRBJ1-1; D gene unclear. The V and J ends lost 0 bases and 2 bases respectively, with 8 bases between them. The CDR3 covers 14 residues. Germline V lookup: CDR1 SGDLS, CDR2 YYNGEE. CDR3 DNA sequence: TGTGCCAGCAGCGTAGCTTGGCAAAACACTGAAGCTTTCTTT. Translating it yields CASSVAWQNTEAFF.

This clone has only one observation. The chain is built from TRBV18 and TRBJ2-3; 7 positions agree with TRBD2. Germline CDR1 reads KGHSH; CDR2 reads LQKENI. Trimming took 2 bases from V and 1 from J; bases not matched to a gene: 9. This CDR3 is 17 amino acids long. The DNA for the CDR3 is TGTGCCAGCTCACCAGATGCGGGAGTAGGAGGCACAGATACGCAGTATTTT. Encoded protein: CASSPDAGVGGTDTQYF.

This chain connects TRBV19 to TRBJ2-3; 12 bases agree with TRBD2. The length of the CDR3 is 17 residues. Looked up from germline, CDR1 is LNHDA and CDR2 is SQIVND (reference sequence). Trimming cost V 4 bases and J 1 base; bases outside gene matches: 6. The CDR3 DNA follows: TGTGCCAGTAGTAGGACTAGCGGGACTACTGGCACAGATACGCAGTATTTT. Protein: CASSRTSGTTGTDTQYF.

This chain connects TRBV7-9 to TRBJ1-2; possibly TRBD1 for D (5 bases). Trimming cost V 4 bases and J 3 bases, with 12 bases left between them. Germline lookup yields CDR1 SEHNR and CDR2 FQNEAQ (reference sequence). The CDR3 contains 14 residues. The chain's CDR3 is CASSYWGQDYGYTF. In DNA form, the CDR3 reads TGTGCCAGCAGCTATTGGGGCCAGGACTATGGCTACACCTTC.

This clone has only a few counts. The genes are TRBV3-1 (or the pseudogene TRBV3-2) and TRBJ2-1; 11 bases map to TRBD1. Germline CDR1 reads LGHDT; CDR2 reads YNNKEL (reference sequence). This CDR3 is built from 15 residues. The trim removed 5 bases at V and 6 bases at J, leaving 6 bases unmatched. This CDR3 reads CASSTGQGGFNEQFF. The CDR3 DNA follows: TGTGCCAGCAGCACGGGACAGGGGGGGTTCAATGAGCAGTTCTTC.

The chain combines TRBV12-3 or TRBV12-4 with TRBJ1-6, with unresolved D. This CDR3 contains 12 residues. V dropped 2 bases and J dropped 11 bases, with 7 bases sitting between them. This CDR3 reads CASSLQQAPLHF. CDR3 DNA: TGTGCCAGCAGTTTACAACAAGCACCCCTCCACTTT.

V and J are TRBV7-9 and TRBJ2-7, with 9 bases lining up with TRBD1. V lost 2 bases, J lost 3 bases, and 8 bases stayed unmatched. The CDR3 sequence is 16 residues long. CDR1 SEHNR and CDR2 FQNEAQ come from the germline V gene (reference sequence). The CDR3 protein is CASSLSGTGLIYEQYF. The CDR3 DNA reads as TGTGCCAGCAGCTTATCGGGGACAGGGCTTATCTACGAGCAGTACTTC. The full variable domain, its missing parts supplied by reference TRBV7-9 and TRBJ2-7, is DTGVSQNPRHKITKRGQNVTFRCDPISEHNRLYWYRQTLGQGPEFLTYFQNEAQLEKSRLLSDRFSAERPKGSFSTLEIQRTEQGDSAMYLCASSLSGTGLIYEQYFGPGTRLTVT.

The V gene is TRBV19, the J gene TRBJ1-4; no definite D call. The ends were cut back, 5 bases at V and 5 bases at J, with 15 bases in the middle. CDR3 length: 15 amino acids. Germline V gives CDR1 LNHDA, CDR2 SQIVND (reference sequence). The CDR3 loop reads CASSHRAAGNEKLFF. CDR3 DNA sequence: TGTGCCAGTAGTCACCGAGCGGCGGGGAATGAAAAACTGTTTTTT. The variable domain in full, completed from reference TRBV19 and TRBJ1-4, reads DGGITQSPKYLFRKEGQNVTLSCEQNLNHDAMYWYRQDPGQGLRLIYYSQIVNDFQKGDIAEGYSVSREKKESFPLTVTSAQKNPTAFYLCASSHRAAGNEKLFFGSGTQLSVL.

The CDR3 spells CASSEALYGGGNTEAFF. The CDR3 DNA is TGTGCCAGCAGTGAAGCGCTATATGGGGGCGGGAACACTGAAGCTTTCTTT. The chain joins TRBV6-1 to TRBJ1-1; a weak D match, TRBD1 (6 bases). Trimming took off 0 bases at V and 1 base at J, with 15 bases between the two ends. The CDR3 runs 17 residues. The germline V gene encodes CDR1 MNHNS and CDR2 SASEGT.